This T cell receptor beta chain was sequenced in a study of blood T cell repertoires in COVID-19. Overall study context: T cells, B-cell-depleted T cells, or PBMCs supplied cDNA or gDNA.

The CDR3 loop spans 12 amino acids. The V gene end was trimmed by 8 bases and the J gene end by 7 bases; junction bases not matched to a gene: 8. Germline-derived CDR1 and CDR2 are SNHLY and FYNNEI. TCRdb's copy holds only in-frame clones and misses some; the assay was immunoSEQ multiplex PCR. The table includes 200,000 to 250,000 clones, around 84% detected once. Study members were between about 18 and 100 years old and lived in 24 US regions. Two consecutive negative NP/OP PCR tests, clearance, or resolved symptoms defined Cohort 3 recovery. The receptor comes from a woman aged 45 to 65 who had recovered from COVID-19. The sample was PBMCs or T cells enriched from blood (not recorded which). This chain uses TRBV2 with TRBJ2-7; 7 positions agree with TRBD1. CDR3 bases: TGTGCCAGCTCGACAGGGCCGCGGGAGCAGTACTTC. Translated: CASSTGPREQYF. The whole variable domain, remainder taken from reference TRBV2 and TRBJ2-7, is EPEVTQTPSHQVTQMGQEVILRCVPISNHLYFYWYRQILGQKVEFLVSFYNNEISEKSEIFDDQFSVERPDGSNFTLKIRSTKLEDSAMYFCASSTGPREQYFGPGTRLTVT.